Shown below are 21 T cell receptor beta chains from a single sample sequenced in a study of a mutant IDH1 vaccine in newly diagnosed glioma. No antigen is known for these receptors. Using immunoSEQ multiplex PCR, the repertoire was profiled, and TCRdb retains in-frame clones only, with some absent. The sample lists around 50,000 clones; 70% to 90% were seen once. As to time point: week 35, safety follow-up. Doses comprised 300 ug of mutant IDH1 20-mer peptide each, plus topical imiquimod. The input for sequencing was PBMCs, taken from a glioma patient whose treatment included an IDH1 peptide vaccine. These receptors were obtained from a woman in her thirties or forties with glioma.

The chain is built from TRBV4-2 and TRBJ1-2; a possible D gene is TRBD1 (5 bases). The V end was cut by 0 bases, the J end by 4 bases, with 9 bases between. Germline V gene lookup returns CDR1 LGHNA and CDR2 YNFKEQ. The length of the CDR3 is 14 residues. The CDR3: CASSQDWGFYGYTF. In nucleotides, the CDR3 is TGTGCCAGCAGCCAAGATTGGGGGTTCTATGGCTACACCTTC.

V and J are TRBV7-2 and TRBJ2-5; TRBD1 matches 8 bases. V lost 3 bases and J lost 5; bases outside the gene matches: 2. The CDR3 is made up of 13 amino acids. Germline V gives CDR1 SGHTA, CDR2 FQGNSA. The DNA for the CDR3 is TGTGCCAGCAGCTTGGACAGGGTGGAGACCCAGTACTTC. This translates into CASSLDRVETQYF. The full variable domain, completed using reference TRBV7-2 and TRBJ2-5, is GAGVSQSPSNKVTEKGKDVELRCDPISGHTALYWYRQSLGQGLEFLIYFQGNSAPDKSGLPSDRFSAERTGGSVSTLTIQRTQQEDSAVYLCASSLDRVETQYFGPGTRLLVL.

The genes are TRBV7-9 and TRBJ1-6; 9 nucleotides align to TRBD1. V gave up 4 bases and J gave up 7 bases; unmatched junction bases: 8. The CDR3 is 16 residues long. The V gene's germline CDR1 is SEHNR and CDR2 FQNEAQ (reference sequence). CDR3 loop: CASSSGQGFFNSPLHF. CDR3 nucleotides: TGTGCCAGCAGCTCGGGACAGGGATTTTTCAATTCACCCCTCCACTTT.

Remarks on this clone: Germline and junction disagree at one end, which may indicate a read error. This chain connects TRBV28 to TRBJ1-1; D not certain. CDR1 MDHEN and CDR2 SYDVKM come from the germline V gene. The CDR3 totals 10 residues. DNA of the CDR3: TGTGCCAGCAGTTTATCTCGGCAGGACTTT. Residues: CASSLSRQDF.

The chain is built from TRBV7-8 and TRBJ1-1; 7 nucleotides agree with TRBD1. In germline, CDR1 is SGHVS, CDR2 FQNEAQ. V dropped 5 bases and J dropped 5; count of bases not matched to a gene: 8. The CDR3 is 14 residues long. The CDR3 DNA reads TGTGCCAGCAGCGCAGACAGGGTCGGGACTGAAGCTTTCTTT. Its protein product is CASSADRVGTEAFF.

This chain connects TRBV7-9 to TRBJ1-5, with a tentative D call TRBD1 (6 bases). The V and J ends lost 3 bases and 12 bases respectively, with 15 bases between them. Per the germline V gene, CDR1 is SEHNR and CDR2 is FQNEAQ (reference sequence). The CDR3 consists of 13 residues. The CDR3: CASSFAGDGFQHF. The DNA for the CDR3 is TGTGCCAGCAGCTTTGCAGGGGATGGCTTCCAGCATTTT. The full variable domain, its missing parts supplied by reference TRBV7-9 and TRBJ1-5, is DTGVSQNPRHKITKRGQNVTFRCDPISEHNRLYWYRQTLGQGPEFLTYFQNEAQLEKSRLLSDRFSAERPKGSFSTLEIQRTEQGDSAMYLCASSFAGDGFQHFGDGTRLSIL.

The genes are TRBV18 and TRBJ1-2; TRBD1 is a possible D gene (5 bases). Germline assignment: CDR1 KGHSH and CDR2 LQKENI. The CDR3 covers 13 residues. V lost 3 bases and J 8 bases, leaving 13 bases between the germline ends. In DNA, the CDR3 is TGTGCCAGCTCACCGTCAGGGCTTGGGGGCTACACCTTC. Amino acids: CASSPSGLGGYTF.

The chain carries TRBV6-5 and TRBJ1-2; 9 bases map to TRBD1. CDR1 MNHEY and CDR2 SVGAGI come from the germline V gene. This CDR3 has 14 amino acids. Trimming took 5 bases from V and 2 from J; bases not matched to a gene: 3. This CDR3 reads CASSQQGANYGYTF. The CDR3 DNA reads as TGTGCCAGCAGTCAACAGGGGGCGAACTATGGCTACACCTTC.

The rearrangement links TRBV11-3 to TRBJ2-2, with 11 positions matching TRBD2. Germline V CDR1 and CDR2: SGHNT, YENEEA. The CDR3 runs 16 residues. Trimming at V came to 4 bases and at J to 4 bases, leaving 5 bases not matched to a gene. The CDR3 coding sequence is TGTGCCAGCAGCTCGACTAGCGGGAAGAGCACCGGGGAGCTGTTTTTT. Encoded protein: CASSSTSGKSTGELFF. The complete variable domain, with remaining parts taken from reference TRBV11-3 and TRBJ2-2, reads EAGVVQSPRYKIIEKKQPVAFWCNPISGHNTLYWYLQNLGQGPELLIRYENEEAVDDSQLPKDRFSAERLKGVDSTLKIQPAELGDSAVYLCASSSTSGKSTGELFFGEGSRLTVL.

V is TRBV6-1 and J is TRBJ2-5; D ambiguous. The germline gives CDR1 MNHNS, CDR2 SASEGT. Deletions cut 4 bases from V and 5 bases from J, with 5 bases between. CDR3 length: 11 amino acids. DNA for the CDR3: TGTGCCAGCAGTGCCTTGGAGACCCAGTACTTC. Residues: CASSALETQYF.

J is TRBJ1-3 and V is TRBV23-1, with D tentatively TRBD1 (5 bases). TRBV23-1 is assigned to the ORF class and has an uncertain function. The germline V and J ends were trimmed by 5 bases and 2 bases, with 19 bases remaining between them. The CDR3 length is 17 residues. CDR3 bases: TGCGCCAGCAGTACCTACAGGCCCCCGAATCCTGGAAACACCATATATTTT. Translation: CASSTYRPPNPGNTIYF.

The chain combines TRBV11-2 with TRBJ2-7, with D possibly matching TRBD2 (6 bases). The CDR3 has 13 amino acids. Germline V gene sequence: CDR1 SGHAT, CDR2 FQNNGV. V shed 7 bases and J shed 2 bases, with 12 bases lying between them. The CDR3: CASNLGGAYEQYF. The CDR3 nucleotides are TGTGCCAGCAACCTCGGGGGAGCCTACGAGCAGTACTTC.

This clone was picked up one time. The CDR3 DNA sequence: TGTGCCAGCAGTGATTCGATCCGGAACACTGAAGCTTTCTTT. Translation: CASSDSIRNTEAFF. This sequence joins TRBV2 and TRBJ1-1; D not resolved. Germline V CDR1 and CDR2: SNHLY, FYNNEI. CDR3 length: 14 amino acids. Trimming shortened V by 3 bases and J by 1 base, and 9 bases separated the two germline ends.

This clone turned up a few times. The chain joins TRBV13 to TRBJ2-2; 12 bases agree with TRBD2. The germline gives CDR1 PRHDT, CDR2 FYEKMQ (reference sequence). The CDR3 runs 17 residues. The V gene end was trimmed by 5 bases and the J gene end by 1 base; junction bases not matched to a gene: 5. In nucleotides, the CDR3 is TGTGCCAGCAGCAACGGACTAGCGGGATTGAACACCGGGGAGCTGTTTTTT. Translation: CASSNGLAGLNTGELFF.

The V gene is TRBV9, the J gene TRBJ2-3, with no clear D. Germline V lookup: CDR1 SGDLS, CDR2 YYNGEE. CDR3 length: 12 amino acids. V gave up 0 bases and J gave up 6 bases, with 5 bases separating them. The CDR3 sequence: CASSVASDTQYF. The CDR3 DNA follows: TGTGCCAGCAGCGTAGCATCCGATACGCAGTATTTT.

The rearrangement links TRBV25-1 to TRBJ2-3, with D uncertain. Per the germline V gene, CDR1 is MGHDK and CDR2 is SYGVNS. V shed 1 base and J shed 4 bases, with 3 bases lying between them. This CDR3 spans 12 amino acids. Here the CDR3 reads CASSESADTQYF. The CDR3 DNA is TGTGCCAGCAGTGAATCTGCAGATACGCAGTATTTT.

The J gene is TRBJ1-2, the V gene TRBV6-1, with TRBD1 matching over 7 bases. The length of the CDR3 is 14 residues. Germline CDR1 MNHNS, CDR2 SASEGT. The trim removed 4 bases at V and 3 bases at J, leaving 5 bases unmatched. CDR3 in DNA: TGTGCCAGCAGTGGAACAGGGGTTGACTATGGCTACACCTTC. Encoded protein: CASSGTGVDYGYTF.

This rearrangement joins TRBV19 to TRBJ2-7, with D possibly matching TRBD2 (6 bases). Trimming pared 10 bases from V and 5 bases from J, leaving 24 bases between. Germline CDR1 and CDR2: LNHDA and SQIVND (reference sequence). The CDR3 has 15 residues. In DNA, the CDR3 is TGTGCCAATAAGGATGGGACCGCAGGGAGGCACGAGCAGTACTTC. Translation gives CANKDGTAGRHEQYF.

The gene calls are TRBV28 and TRBJ1-1; tentatively, D is TRBD1 (5 bases). V was cut by 2 bases and J by 5 bases, with 12 bases left in between. This CDR3 is 14 amino acids long. Germline V gives CDR1 MDHEN, CDR2 SYDVKM. The CDR3, as DNA: TGTGCCAGCAGTTTAGGTGCAGGGCGGACTGAAGCTTTCTTT. Amino acids: CASSLGAGRTEAFF.

The chain carries TRBV6-1 and TRBJ2-7; TRBD1 matches at 10 bases. Germline assignment: CDR1 MNHNS and CDR2 SASEGT. V dropped 8 bases and J dropped 2; count of bases not matched to a gene: 9. CDR3 size: 15 residues. This CDR3 reads CASLEGGTGAYEQYF. In DNA form, the CDR3 reads TGTGCCAGCCTCGAGGGGGGGACAGGGGCCTACGAGCAGTACTTC.

This chain joins TRBV2 and TRBJ2-2; 8 bases align to TRBD1. This CDR3 contains 15 residues. V lost 5 bases and J lost 1; bases outside the gene matches: 3. The germline V gene has CDR1 SNHLY and CDR2 FYNNEI. The CDR3 nucleotides read TGTGCCAGCAGTTTTGACAGGGGGAACACCGGGGAGCTGTTTTTT. It is translated as CASSFDRGNTGELFF.